Below are 11 T cell receptor beta chains sequenced from a single sample in a study of shared clonotypes between healthy human individuals. Data came from immunoSEQ multiplex PCR; TCRdb stores just in-frame clones and leaves some out. The sample holds about 2 million clones, roughly 95% seen once. The sequenced sample was naive CD4+ T cells sorted from blood. Subset: CD45RA+ positively selected. The receptors shown here come from a man in his late teens or twenties in good health.

The rearrangement uses TRBV2 and TRBJ2-3; 8 bases map to TRBD2. Germline assignment: CDR1 SNHLY and CDR2 FYNNEI. The V segment lost 8 bases and the J segment 8 bases; nucleotides outside the gene matches: 9. This CDR3 has 13 residues. The CDR3 DNA sequence: TGTGCCAGCCATGAGCGGGGGCTACTTACGCAGTATTTT. Its translation: CASHERGLLTQYF. Complete variable domain (other parts from reference TRBV2 and TRBJ2-3): EPEVTQTPSHQVTQMGQEVILRCVPISNHLYFYWYRQILGQKVEFLVSFYNNEISEKSEIFDDQFSVERPDGSNFTLKIRSTKLEDSAMYFCASHERGLLTQYFGPGTRLTVL.

V usage is TRBV19 and J usage is TRBJ1-1, with 10 bases fitting TRBD1. The CDR3 runs to 15 residues. The germline gives CDR1 LNHDA, CDR2 SQIVND (reference sequence). Losses at the gene ends were 6 bases for V and 4 bases for J; bases not matched to a gene: 8. CDR3 protein: CASRGQGTGFTEAFF. For the CDR3, the DNA is TGTGCCAGTAGGGGACAGGGGACGGGGTTCACTGAAGCTTTCTTT.

The gene calls are TRBV5-4 and TRBJ2-7; 7 nucleotides align to TRBD1. Germline lookup yields CDR1 SGHNT and CDR2 YYREEE (reference sequence). This CDR3 has 15 amino acids. V was clipped by 4 bases and J by 0 bases; unmatched bases: 7. CDR3 protein: CASSVGQESSYEQYF. For the CDR3, the DNA is TGTGCCAGCAGCGTTGGACAGGAAAGCTCCTACGAGCAGTACTTC.

The rearrangement links TRBV5-1 to TRBJ2-1, with 10 positions matching TRBD1. Germline CDR1 SGHRS, CDR2 YFSETQ. This CDR3 comprises 15 residues. Trimming cost V 0 bases and J 8 bases; bases outside gene matches: 5. The CDR3 sequence: CASSLDGTGVDEQFF. CDR3 DNA: TGCGCCAGCAGCTTGGATGGGACAGGGGTGGATGAGCAGTTCTTC.

The chain links TRBV4-3 to TRBJ1-1, with D unresolved. Per the germline V gene, CDR1 is LGHNA and CDR2 is YSLEER. Trimming pared 0 bases from V and 2 bases from J, leaving 10 bases between. The CDR3 extends over 15 amino acids. The CDR3 DNA reads TGCGCCAGCAGCCAAGAGGGAGCCTTTAACACTGAAGCTTTCTTT. It encodes CASSQEGAFNTEAFF.

The V and J genes are TRBV25-1 and TRBJ1-4, with D possibly being TRBD1 (5 bases). From germline, CDR1 is MGHDK and CDR2 SYGVNS. CDR3 length: 15 amino acids. Trimming took off 1 base at V and 8 bases at J, with 14 bases between the two ends. The CDR3 spells CASSELLGETEKLFF. Here the CDR3 DNA reads TGTGCCAGCAGTGAATTGCTGGGGGAGACGGAAAAACTGTTTTTT.

CDR3 protein: CASSLGGTLNYNEQFF. The CDR3 nucleotides are TGTGCCAGCAGCTTGGGGGGGACCTTAAACTACAATGAGCAGTTCTTC. The chain couples TRBV5-4 to TRBJ2-1; D assignment may be TRBD1 or TRBD2 (5 bases each). Germline-derived CDR1 and CDR2 are SGHNT and YYREEE (reference sequence). The length of the CDR3 is 16 residues. V was clipped by 0 bases and J by 3 bases, with 13 bases between them.

V gene TRBV10-2 combines with J gene TRBJ1-2; unclear D gene. Trimming removed 4 bases at V and 7 bases at J, with 4 bases between. There are 10 residues in the CDR3. Germline CDR1 reads WSHSY; CDR2 reads SAAADI. The CDR3 DNA follows: TGCGCCAGCAGTGGGGTTGGCTACACCTTC. Translation gives CASSGVGYTF.

The V call is TRBV11-2, the J call TRBJ2-5; 8 positions agree with TRBD1. J lost 5 bases, V lost 5 bases, and 4 bases had no gene match. This CDR3 is built from 13 residues. CDR1 is SGHAT and CDR2 is FQNNGV in the germline V gene. This CDR3 reads CASSQTGVETQYF. Here the CDR3 DNA reads TGTGCCAGCAGCCAGACAGGGGTCGAGACCCAGTACTTC.

The chain recombines TRBV28 with TRBJ2-7; D is possibly TRBD2 (5 bases). The CDR3 loop spans 13 amino acids. The V gene's germline CDR1 is MDHEN and CDR2 SYDVKM. Between the trimmed V and J ends, which lost 7 bases and 7 bases, there was a span of 17 bases. Here the CDR3 reads CASTLTTPGEQYF. DNA of the CDR3: TGTGCCAGCACCCTGACTACTCCTGGGGAGCAGTACTTC.

This chain connects TRBV21-1 to TRBJ2-5; the table gives TRBD2 as D, unverified against the DNA. TRBV21-1 is shown as a pseudogene. This CDR3 contains 15 residues. The CDR3 is CASSKGIAGAETQYF. The CDR3 nucleotides read TGTGCCAGCAGCAAGGGGATAGCGGGAGCTGAGACCCAGTACTTC.